The 32 T cell receptor beta chains presented below share a single source sample, sequenced in a study of cytomegalovirus exposure and HLA in healthy donors. The PCR employed 60 Vbeta primers together with 13 Jbeta primers. Repertoires were generated with immunoSEQ multiplex PCR, while TCRdb's copy carries only in-frame clones and drops some. The sample records approximately 61,000 clones, roughly 66% being singletons. The sequenced material came from PBMCs. These receptors originate from a woman in her 50s in good health and CMV-seronegative.

This clone was detected only a few times. The chain combines TRBV6-5 with TRBJ1-2; D gene ambiguous. Per the germline V gene, CDR1 is MNHEY and CDR2 is SVGAGI. The CDR3 covers 14 residues. Between the trimmed V and J ends, which lost 4 bases and 0 bases, there was a span of 9 bases. The CDR3 DNA reads as TGTGCCAGCAGTTTAAGTACAGCTAACTATGGCTACACCTTC. Protein: CASSLSTANYGYTF.

This sequence joins TRBV10-3 and TRBJ1-1; D is unresolved. V lost 2 bases and J 4 bases, leaving 5 bases between the germline ends. The CDR3 extends over 12 amino acids. Germline CDR1 and CDR2: ENHRY and SYGVKD. CDR3 region: CAISEHGTEAFF. The DNA of the CDR3 is TGTGCCATCAGTGAGCACGGCACTGAAGCTTTCTTT.

This clone was seen a few times. The V gene is TRBV11-1, the J gene TRBJ2-7; a weak D match, TRBD2 (5 bases). The germline V gene encodes CDR1 SGHAT and CDR2 FQDESV (reference sequence). Trimming removed 0 bases at V and 4 bases at J, with 10 bases between. The CDR3 is 14 residues long. The DNA of the CDR3 is TGTGCCAGCAGCTTAGCCGGGATCGGGTACGAGCAGTACTTC. Its protein is CASSLAGIGYEQYF.

This chain links TRBV25-1 with TRBJ2-1; 7 bases are shared with TRBD1. The CDR3 has 16 amino acids. V shed 2 bases, J shed 4 bases, and the junction held 8 bases outside the gene matches. The V gene's germline CDR1 is MGHDK and CDR2 SYGVNS. The CDR3: CASSEIPGQWYNEQFF. CDR3 DNA sequence: TGTGCCAGCAGTGAAATACCGGGACAGTGGTACAATGAGCAGTTCTTC.

This clone was counted between two and nine times. V and J are TRBV6-5 and TRBJ1-5; D unresolved. With 0 bases removed from V and 0 bases from J, the gap between germline ends came to 9 bases. CDR3 size: 16 residues. Germline V gives CDR1 MNHEY, CDR2 SVGAGI. Here the CDR3 reads CASSYSGRHSNQPQHF. In nucleotides, the CDR3 is TGTGCCAGCAGTTACTCGGGCAGACATAGCAATCAGCCCCAGCATTTT.

The chain employs TRBV7-9 and TRBJ2-7; D possibly corresponds to TRBD2 (6 bases). This CDR3 has 15 residues. Trimming removed 5 bases from V and 3 bases from J, with 17 bases in between. The germline gives CDR1 SEHNR, CDR2 FQNEAQ (reference sequence). This CDR3 reads CASSLRGGLVYEQYF. CDR3 in DNA: TGTGCCAGCAGCCTTCGGGGAGGCCTCGTCTACGAGCAGTACTTC.

The chain recombines TRBV2 with TRBJ1-5; D unclear. Germline assignment: CDR1 SNHLY and CDR2 FYNNEI. V lost 4 bases to trimming and J lost 6 bases, with 16 bases between them. The CDR3 runs 15 residues. CDR3 residues: CASSAQGVNGQPQHF. The CDR3 DNA is TGTGCCAGCAGTGCCCAAGGAGTGAACGGTCAGCCCCAGCATTTT.

V usage is TRBV9 and J usage is TRBJ1-2, with 10 positions matching TRBD1. With 3 bases clipped from V and 6 bases from J, the junction kept 8 bases outside the gene matches. Germline assignment: CDR1 SGDLS and CDR2 YYNGEE. The CDR3 contains 15 residues. The CDR3: CASSEGQGIGNGYTF. CDR3 nucleotides: TGTGCCAGCAGCGAGGGACAGGGGATCGGTAATGGCTACACCTTC.

The CDR3 loop is CASSLFIAGTSAGANVLTF. The CDR3 nucleotides read TGTGCCAGCAGCTTATTTATTGCCGGGACTAGCGCTGGGGCCAACGTCCTGACTTTC. J is TRBJ2-6 and V is TRBV7-2, with TRBD2 matching 10 bases. CDR3 length: 19 amino acids. Trimming removed 2 bases from V and 2 bases from J; junction bases left unmatched: 9. Germline V lookup: CDR1 SGHTA, CDR2 FQGNSA. The complete variable domain, with remaining parts taken from reference TRBV7-2 and TRBJ2-6, reads GAGVSQSPSNKVTEKGKDVELRCDPISGHTALYWYRQSLGQGLEFLIYFQGNSAPDKSGLPSDRFSAERTGGSVSTLTIQRTQQEDSAVYLCASSLFIAGTSAGANVLTFGAGSRLTVL.

This clone has only a few counts. This chain joins TRBV4-1 and TRBJ2-5, with D possibly matching TRBD1 (6 bases). Trimming pared 0 bases from V and 7 bases from J, leaving 12 bases between. There are 14 residues in the CDR3. Germline V gene data show CDR1 as MGHRA and CDR2 as YSYEKL. Here the CDR3 reads CASSQDRQVGTQYF. The CDR3 DNA reads TGCGCCAGCAGCCAAGATCGACAGGTTGGGACCCAGTACTTC.

V and J are TRBV5-1 and TRBJ2-4, with no clear D. The CDR3 is made up of 13 amino acids. Germline V lookup: CDR1 SGHRS, CDR2 YFSETQ. Between the trimmed V and J ends, which lost 0 bases and 5 bases, there was a span of 6 bases. The CDR3 sequence is CASSLGHQNIQYF. The CDR3 nucleotides read TGCGCCAGCAGCTTGGGACACCAAAACATTCAGTACTTC.

CDR3 bases: TGTGCCAGCAGCTCCCCAAAGCAGGGGGGCACCGGGGAGCTGTTTTTT. It encodes CASSSPKQGGTGELFF. The chain links TRBV5-4 to TRBJ2-2; D may be TRBD1 (7 bases). The CDR3 covers 16 residues. V was pared by 3 bases and J by 4 bases, with 16 bases between. Germline CDR1 is SGHNT and CDR2 is YYREEE (reference sequence).

V usage is TRBV28 and J usage is TRBJ1-5; D uncertain. V shed 3 bases and J shed 7 bases, with 7 bases lying between them. The CDR3 is 12 amino acids. Germline CDR1 and CDR2: MDHEN and SYDVKM. CDR3 DNA sequence: TGTGCCAGCAGTTTGAGGCCCCAGCCCCAGCATTTT. This codes for CASSLRPQPQHF.

The CDR3 spells CASRETSGDEQFF. CDR3 nucleotides: TGTGCCAGCAGAGAGACTAGCGGGGATGAGCAGTTCTTC. The chain has TRBV2 and TRBJ2-1, with 11 bases identical to TRBD2. V was pared by 6 bases and J by 8 bases, with 3 bases of the junction left unmatched. The CDR3 is 13 amino acids. CDR1 SNHLY and CDR2 FYNNEI come from the germline V gene.

This clone was detected only a few times. This chain uses TRBV18 with TRBJ1-1, with TRBD1 matching 11 bases. V lost 3 bases to trimming and J lost 11 bases; unmatched junction nucleotides: 5. The CDR3 extends over 13 amino acids. CDR1 and CDR2 from the germline V gene are KGHSH and LQKENI. In DNA form, the CDR3 reads TGTGCCAGCTCACCGTCGGACAGGGGGCACGCTTTCTTT. This codes for CASSPSDRGHAFF.

The chain joins TRBV4-3 to TRBJ1-2; D is uncertain. CDR1 and CDR2 from the germline V gene are LGHNA and YSLEER. Trimming removed 3 bases from V and 5 bases from J, with 34 bases in between. The CDR3 has 21 amino acids. The DNA of the CDR3 is TGCGCCAGCAGCCACCCCGGAGGGCGGCGGCGTGATCGAGAGGGCATTTATGGCTACACCTTC. Residues: CASSHPGGRRRDREGIYGYTF.

This clone was counted a few times. This sequence joins TRBV15 and TRBJ1-5, with 11 bases identical to TRBD1. The germline V gene has CDR1 LNHNV and CDR2 YYDKDF (reference sequence). The length of the CDR3 is 18 residues. J gave up 1 base and V 2 bases, and 7 bases lay outside the gene matches. CDR3 bases: TGTGCCACCAGCAGACCGAGGACAGGGGGCGGAAGCAATCAGCCCCAGCATTTT. Amino acids: CATSRPRTGGGSNQPQHF.

The DNA of the CDR3 is TGTGCCAGCAGTTACTCCCAGGGGCTTGGAAACACCATATATTTT. Protein sequence: CASSYSQGLGNTIYF. The J gene is TRBJ1-3, the V gene TRBV6-5; the D gene is possibly TRBD1 (6 bases). Germline assignment: CDR1 MNHEY and CDR2 SVGAGI. Trimming removed 0 bases from V and 3 bases from J, with 9 bases in between. The CDR3 sequence is 15 residues long.

The chain couples TRBV7-9 to TRBJ2-5; 7 bases map to TRBD2. Germline loops: CDR1 SEHNR, CDR2 FQNEAQ (reference sequence). The CDR3 sequence is 14 residues long. The ends lost 1 base at V and 3 bases at J; junction bases unmatched: 2. The CDR3 DNA reads TGTGCCAGCAGCTTAGGTGCGGGGGAAGAGACCCAGTACTTC. Translated, it gives CASSLGAGEETQYF.

The chain's CDR3 is CASSYDRDNQPQHF. As DNA, the CDR3 is TGCGCCAGCAGCTACGACAGGGACAATCAGCCCCAGCATTTT. The chain has TRBV5-1 and TRBJ1-5; TRBD1 matches at 7 bases. With 3 bases clipped from V and 3 bases from J, the junction kept 3 bases outside the gene matches. Germline V gene data show CDR1 as SGHRS and CDR2 as YFSETQ. CDR3 length: 14 residues. Supplemented by reference TRBV5-1 and TRBJ1-5, the full variable domain reads KAGVTQTPRYLIKTRGQQVTLSCSPISGHRSVSWYQQTPGQGLQFLFEYFSETQRNKGNFPGRFSGRQFSNSRSEMNVSTLELGDSALYLCASSYDRDNQPQHFGDGTRLSIL.

This clone appeared a few times. The J gene is TRBJ2-7, the V gene TRBV9; possibly TRBD2 for D (6 bases). Trimming took 0 bases from V and 2 from J, leaving 9 bases between them. The CDR3 spans 14 residues. The germline V gene has CDR1 SGDLS and CDR2 YYNGEE. In DNA form, the CDR3 reads TGTGCCAGCAGCGTAGACGCGGGACCCTACGAGCAGTACTTC. Protein: CASSVDAGPYEQYF.

This chain connects TRBV5-4 to TRBJ2-6; 7 nucleotides agree with TRBD1. Germline V gene data show CDR1 as SGHNT and CDR2 as YYREEE (reference sequence). The V segment lost 1 base and the J segment 0 bases; nucleotides outside the gene matches: 10. The CDR3 length is 19 residues. The CDR3 loop is CASSLIWGTASSGANVLTF. CDR3 nucleotide sequence: TGTGCCAGCAGCTTGATTTGGGGGACAGCCAGCTCTGGGGCCAACGTCCTGACTTTC.

The V and J genes are TRBV28 and TRBJ2-7, with D unclear. Germline CDR1 and CDR2: MDHEN and SYDVKM. CDR3 length equals 15 residues. Trimming cost V 6 bases and J 1 base, with 16 bases left between them. In DNA form, the CDR3 reads TGTGCCAGCAGCTCCCCGGGTGTTTCGTCCTACGAGCAGTACTTC. Protein: CASSSPGVSSYEQYF. The variable domain in full, completed from reference TRBV28 and TRBJ2-7, reads DVKVTQSSRYLVKRTGEKVFLECVQDMDHENMFWYRQDPGLGLRLIYFSYDVKMKEKGDIPEGYSVSREKKERFSLILESASTNQTSMYLCASSSPGVSSYEQYFGPGTRLTVT.

The chain uses TRBV28 and TRBJ2-7, with 13 positions matching TRBD2. The CDR3 is 15 residues long. CDR1 is MDHEN and CDR2 is SYDVKM in the germline V gene. Trimming at V came to 5 bases and at J to 2 bases, leaving 3 bases not matched to a gene. The CDR3 loop reads CASSHGTSGTYEQYF. The CDR3 region has the DNA TGTGCCAGCAGTCACGGGACTAGCGGGACCTACGAGCAGTACTTC.

The chain has TRBV7-8 and TRBJ2-7, with D hard to call. The V and J ends lost 5 bases and 4 bases respectively, with 12 bases between them. The germline V gene has CDR1 SGHVS and CDR2 FQNEAQ. This CDR3 is built from 13 residues. CDR3 in amino acids: CASSTRLSYEQYF. The CDR3 nucleotides read TGTGCCAGCAGCACGAGGCTCTCGTACGAGCAGTACTTC.

The CDR3 region is CASTPRAGDTLSSYEQYF. The CDR3 DNA follows: TGTGCCAGCACCCCTCGGGCAGGGGACACTTTAAGCTCCTACGAGCAGTACTTC. The chain couples TRBV28 to TRBJ2-7; the D gene is possibly TRBD1 (6 bases). V lost 7 bases to trimming and J lost 0 bases, with 25 bases between them. The CDR3 sequence is 18 residues long. CDR1 and CDR2 from the germline V gene are MDHEN and SYDVKM.

The V and J genes are TRBV11-2 and TRBJ2-1; no definite D call. Germline V gene data show CDR1 as SGHAT and CDR2 as FQNNGV. V was clipped by 0 bases and J by 5 bases, with 5 bases between them. The CDR3 is 13 amino acids. In DNA, the CDR3 is TGTGCCAGCAGCTTAGAGCGCGACAATGAGCAGTTCTTC. This sequence encodes CASSLERDNEQFF.

The chain is built from TRBV4-3 and TRBJ1-1, with 8 bases lining up with TRBD1. J was trimmed by 0 bases and V by 0 bases; bases with no gene match: 6. Germline values: CDR1 LGHNA, CDR2 YSLEER. The length of the CDR3 is 17 residues. CDR3 region: CASSQDMGQVLNTEAFF. CDR3 bases: TGCGCCAGCAGCCAAGATATGGGACAGGTTTTGAACACTGAAGCTTTCTTT.

A single count supports this clone. The chain carries TRBV28 and TRBJ2-7; 9 bases align to TRBD1. The CDR3 sequence is 19 residues long. Germline lookup yields CDR1 MDHEN and CDR2 SYDVKM. Trimming removed 5 bases from V and 0 bases from J; junction bases left unmatched: 17. CDR3 residues: CASSPGTGTRVRYSYEQYF. For the CDR3, the DNA is TGTGCCAGCAGTCCCGGGACAGGGACCCGAGTGAGATACTCCTACGAGCAGTACTTC.

This clone was seen only a few times. The chain employs TRBV6-5 and TRBJ1-6; tentative D call: TRBD1 (5 bases). V lost 1 base to trimming and J lost 10 bases, with 11 bases between them. The CDR3 runs to 14 residues. The V gene's germline CDR1 is MNHEY and CDR2 SVGAGI. The CDR3 protein is CASSYYGGDSPLHF. The DNA of the CDR3 is TGTGCCAGCAGTTACTACGGGGGGGACTCACCCCTCCACTTT.

This clone was counted a few times. The chain links TRBV4-1 to TRBJ1-1; 7 positions agree with TRBD1. With V trimmed by 4 bases and J by 4 bases, 9 bases remained unmatched. CDR1 MGHRA and CDR2 YSYEKL come from the germline V gene. This CDR3 spans 15 amino acids. CDR3 bases: TGCGCCAGCAGCCCGCAGGGGGTTGGGGGCACTGAAGCTTTCTTT. Amino acids: CASSPQGVGGTEAFF.

The J gene is TRBJ1-1, the V gene TRBV29-1, with D perhaps TRBD1 (5 bases). The V end was cut by 2 bases, the J end by 4 bases, with 17 bases between. Per germline, CDR1 SQVTM and CDR2 ANQGSEA. This CDR3 spans 15 amino acids. CDR3 region: CSVERVSRAGTEAFF. The CDR3 bases are TGCAGCGTTGAAAGGGTCTCCAGGGCAGGCACTGAAGCTTTCTTT.